This T cell receptor beta chain emerged from a study of OX40 agonist ivuxolimab in advanced cancers. Background on the study: Intravenous ivuxolimab was administered to patients every 2 weeks at 0.01 to 10 mg/kg. Participants averaged about 66 years of age (range 23 to 79) and were around 80% male. Prior therapy, whether anti-PD-1, anti-PD-L1 or anti-CTLA-4, was allowed, and 35% to 40% had some.

The CDR3 loop spans 15 amino acids. Trimming took 6 bases from V and 5 from J, leaving 19 bases between them. The germline V gene encodes CDR1 MNHEY and CDR2 SMNVEV (reference sequence). With respect to this clone: Its antigen is currently unknown.

The study's findings and limits: Average numbers of expanded clones were greater in CD8+ T cells than in CD4+.

Profiling relied on immunoSEQ multiplex PCR, and the TCRdb table lists in-frame clones only, not all of them. The sample has over 60,000 clones, approximately 94% seen once. Sequenced here: CD4+ or CD8+ T cells sorted from blood, sampled in a trial of the OX40 agonist ivuxolimab. The TCR sequence derives from an adult with an advanced solid tumor such as melanoma, head and neck, liver or kidney cancer. The chain is built from TRBV27 and TRBJ2-5, with D perhaps being TRBD1 or TRBD2 (6 bases each). This CDR3 is CASSIARGGQETQYF. In nucleotides, the CDR3 is TGTGCCAGCAGCATTGCCCGAGGGGGGCAGGAGACCCAGTACTTC.